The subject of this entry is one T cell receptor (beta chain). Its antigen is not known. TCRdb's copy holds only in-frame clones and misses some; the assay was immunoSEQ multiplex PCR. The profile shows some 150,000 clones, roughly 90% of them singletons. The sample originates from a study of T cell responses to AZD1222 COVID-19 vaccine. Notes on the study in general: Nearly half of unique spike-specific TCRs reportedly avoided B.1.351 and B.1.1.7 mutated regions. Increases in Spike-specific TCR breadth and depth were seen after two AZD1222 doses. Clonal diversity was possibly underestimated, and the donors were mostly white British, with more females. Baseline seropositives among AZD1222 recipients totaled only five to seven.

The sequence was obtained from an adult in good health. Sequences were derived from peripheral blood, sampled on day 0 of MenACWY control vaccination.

In DNA, the CDR3 is TGTGCCAGCAGCTTAACGGGCCACAGGGGTACCCGACAAGATACGCAGTATTTT. Translating it yields CASSLTGHRGTRQDTQYF. The rearrangement uses TRBV7-3 and TRBJ2-3; 7 positions match TRBD1. CDR3 size: 18 residues. Germline values: CDR1 SGHTA, CDR2 FQGTGA. V trimming: 0 bases; J trimming: 5 bases; junction bases outside the gene matches: 14.